This TCR beta chain was identified in a study of blood T cell repertoires in COVID-19. Participant ages covered roughly 18 to 89 years across around 22 US areas. Trimming at V came to 1 base and at J to 3 bases, leaving 2 bases not matched to a gene. The CDR3 loop spans 15 amino acids. Germline assignment: CDR1 SGHRS and CDR2 YFSETQ. TCRdb's table, derived via immunoSEQ multiplex PCR, lists solely in-frame clones and lacks some. The sample lists over 110,000 clones, approximately 80% occurring once. The TCR originated in a man aged 45-65 years in a cohort exposed to, infected with or recovered from COVID-19 (not recorded which). Sequences were obtained from PBMCs or T cells enriched from blood (not recorded which). The chain is built from TRBV5-1 and TRBJ2-3; 10 nucleotides agree with TRBD1. Here the CDR3 reads CASSLRGQGTDTQYF. For the CDR3, the DNA is TGCGCCAGCAGCTTGAGGGGACAGGGGACAGATACGCAGTATTTT.